This T cell receptor (beta chain) came from a study of post-analysis software for immune sequencing data. Study-wide background: The patients showed relapsing-remitting, secondary progressive and progressive-relapsing multiple sclerosis courses. Study outcomes and limitations: Samples from one preparation batch, clustered by F measure, grouped strongly together. Compared against controls, patients with multiple sclerosis displayed significantly lower normalized Chao1 diversity. TRBV segments more frequent in patients than in controls numbered five and included TRBV5-6, TRBV5-1 and TRBV20-1.

CDR3 length: 17 amino acids. From germline, CDR1 is MNHNS and CDR2 SASEGT. Each TCR beta cDNA library carried unique molecular identifiers. About half a million cDNA molecules were recovered from an input of roughly 0.85 to 10 million T cells. TCRdb called the PCR reads again in MiXCR, with one record for every CDR3 protein. Of about 800,000 distinct CDR3 sequences detected, around 27% appear once; the ten largest clones hold approximately 0.6%. The table lists this clonotype with a few counts. Its cognate antigen is unknown. The junction and the germline gene differ at one end; a read error may be behind it.

The V call is TRBV6-1, the J call TRBJ2-6; 9 bases are a match to TRBD1. This sequence was found in a girl between 10 and 17 years old with multiple sclerosis. The sequenced sample consisted of blood. The CDR3 protein is CASSGGQGLSGANILTF. CDR3 in DNA: TGTGCCAGCAGCGGTGGACAGGGGCTCTCTGGGGCCAACATCCTGACTTTC.